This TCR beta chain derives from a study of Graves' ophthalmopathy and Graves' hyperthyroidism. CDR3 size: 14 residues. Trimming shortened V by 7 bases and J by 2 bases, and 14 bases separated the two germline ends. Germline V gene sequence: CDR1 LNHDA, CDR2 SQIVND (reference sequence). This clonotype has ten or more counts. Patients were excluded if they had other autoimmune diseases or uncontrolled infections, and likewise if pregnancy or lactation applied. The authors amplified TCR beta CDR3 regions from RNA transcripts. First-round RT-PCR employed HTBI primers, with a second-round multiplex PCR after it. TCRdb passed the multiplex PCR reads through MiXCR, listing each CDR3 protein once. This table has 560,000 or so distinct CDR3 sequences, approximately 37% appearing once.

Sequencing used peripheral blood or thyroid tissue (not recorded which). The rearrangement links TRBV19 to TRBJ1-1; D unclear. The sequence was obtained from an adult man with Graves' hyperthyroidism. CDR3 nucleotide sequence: TGTGCCAGTACCCCCCGGGGTGAAAACACTGAAGCTTTCTTT. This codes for CASTPRGENTEAFF.